This T cell receptor (beta chain) was found in a study of blood T cell repertoires in COVID-19. Whole-study context: Samples taken during acute and convalescent COVID-19 were collected in the United States, Italy and Spain. T cells, B-cell-depleted T cells, or PBMCs provided the cDNA or gDNA that served as material.

V lost 0 bases, J lost 4 bases, and 4 bases lay in between. CDR1 LGHDT and CDR2 YNNKEL come from the germline V gene (reference sequence). CDR3 length equals 12 residues. Source study methods: How many nucleated cells were present was estimated from reference gene primer amplification. Clones were read by immunoSEQ multiplex PCR, and TCRdb kept only the in-frame ones, dropping some. V and J calls and clone size come straight from that table; D and trimming were deduced from the DNA. In the table there are some 130,000 clones, roughly three quarters of which are singletons. Material for sequencing was peripheral blood. The TCR sequence derives from a woman aged 70 to 79 with acute or convalescent COVID-19. J is TRBJ2-7 and V is TRBV3-1 (or the pseudogene TRBV3-2), with unresolved D. This CDR3 reads CASSQDQYEQYF. CDR3 in DNA: TGTGCCAGCAGCCAAGATCAGTACGAGCAGTACTTC.